This T cell receptor (beta chain) was documented in a study of OX40 agonist ivuxolimab in advanced cancers. V was pared by 3 bases and J by 4 bases, with 10 bases between. Germline V gene data show CDR1 as LGHNA and CDR2 as YNFKEQ. The CDR3 is made up of 14 amino acids. The method was immunoSEQ multiplex PCR; TCRdb's version includes in-frame clones alone and lacks a portion of them. The table has about 80,000 clones, 94% seen once. About this clone: The antigen remains unidentified.

General observations from the study: The CD4+ and CD8+ T cells in the blood had expanded clonally by week 6 at 0.1 to 3.0 mg/kg.

This chain joins TRBV4-2 and TRBJ2-1; TRBD2 is a possible D gene (5 bases). This clonotype was sampled from an adult with an advanced solid tumor such as melanoma, head and neck, liver or kidney cancer. This sample comprised CD4+ or CD8+ T cells sorted from blood, obtained in a trial of the OX40 agonist ivuxolimab. The CDR3 nucleotides are TGTGCCAGCAGCCAGGAGGAGGCTTACAATGAGCAGTTCTTC. Translation: CASSQEEAYNEQFF.